What follows are 30 T cell receptor beta chains derived from one specimen sequenced in a study of neoadjuvant nivolumab and ipilimumab in lung cancer. The data were produced by immunoSEQ multiplex PCR, yet TCRdb's version contains in-frame clones alone and is incomplete. Here the sample spans about 20,000 clones, roughly 77% being singletons. Source: tumor tissue, taken after neoadjuvant nivolumab, alone or with ipilimumab, at or shortly before surgery. The receptors originated from an adult with non-small cell lung cancer.

Written as DNA, the CDR3 is TGTGCCAGCAGCCGCGAGAGGAACGAGCAGTACTTC. Amino acids: CASSRERNEQYF. The V call is TRBV5-6, the J call TRBJ2-7; no reliable D call. V gave up 4 bases and J gave up 5 bases, with 10 bases separating them. Germline CDR1 SGHDT, CDR2 YYEEEE. The CDR3 covers 12 residues.

This chain joins TRBV19 and TRBJ1-2; D gene ambiguous. Per germline, CDR1 LNHDA and CDR2 SQIVND (reference sequence). V was shortened by 5 bases and J by 0 bases, with 13 bases between the two germline ends. This CDR3 has 15 residues. In nucleotides, the CDR3 is TGTGCCAGTAGTCCATCAGCCTCCACTAACTATGGCTACACCTTC. Translated: CASSPSASTNYGYTF.

The chain has TRBV5-1 and TRBJ2-5, with 9 bases that match TRBD1. V dropped 0 bases and J dropped 5; count of bases not matched to a gene: 5. There are 15 residues in the CDR3. The germline V gene encodes CDR1 SGHRS and CDR2 YFSETQ. The CDR3 here is CASSLVPTGGETQYF. The CDR3 bases are TGCGCCAGCAGCTTGGTCCCCACAGGGGGCGAGACCCAGTACTTC.

V is TRBV5-5 and J is TRBJ2-1; D may be TRBD2 (6 bases). The CDR3 is 16 residues long. Trimming pared 0 bases from V and 1 base from J, leaving 11 bases between. CDR1 and CDR2 (germline): SGHKS, YYEKEE (reference sequence). This chain's CDR3 is CASSLAGSGSYNEQFF. The CDR3 bases are TGTGCCAGCAGCTTGGCCGGGAGCGGGTCCTACAATGAGCAGTTCTTC.

CDR3 in DNA: TGTGCCAGCAGCACGGAGGGGAACTATGGCTACACCTTC. Translated: CASSTEGNYGYTF. The V gene is TRBV7-4, the J gene TRBJ1-2; tentatively, D is TRBD1 (5 bases). Germline V gene sequence: CDR1 SGHVT, CDR2 SQSDAQ. V dropped 5 bases and J dropped 2 bases, with 9 bases sitting between them. CDR3 length: 13 residues.

This clone was recorded once. The CDR3, as DNA: TGTGCCAGCAGTGCCTTTGCCGGTAGAGGTGCTACGCAGTATTTT. It translates to CASSAFAGRGATQYF. This rearrangement joins TRBV6-1 to TRBJ2-3; no firm D call. There are 15 residues in the CDR3. The germline CDR1 and CDR2 sequences are MNHNS and SASEGT. V lost 4 bases and J lost 8, with 19 bases in between.

This chain connects TRBV5-6 to TRBJ2-3; 11 bases align to TRBD2. In germline, CDR1 is SGHDT, CDR2 YYEEEE. The CDR3 is 17 residues long. V shed 4 bases, J shed 0 bases, and the junction held 7 bases outside the gene matches. The CDR3, as DNA: TGTGCCAGCAGCCGGGGACTAGCGGTTACTAGCACAGATACGCAGTATTTT. It encodes CASSRGLAVTSTDTQYF. Using reference TRBV5-6 and TRBJ2-3 for the parts outside the CDR3, the full variable domain is DAGVTQSPTHLIKTRGQQVTLRCSPKSGHDTVSWYQQALGQGPQFIFQYYEEEERQRGNFPDRFSGHQFPNYSSELNVNALLLGDSALYLCASSRGLAVTSTDTQYFGPGTRLTVL.

Relative to its sample, this clone is medium-sized (0.01 to 0.1%). This chain connects TRBV4-1 to TRBJ2-7; a possible D gene is TRBD1 (6 bases). The germline V gene has CDR1 MGHRA and CDR2 YSYEKL. V gave up 4 bases and J gave up 2 bases, with 18 bases separating them. The CDR3 sequence is 16 residues long. CDR3 sequence reads: CASSRSEGVQTYEQYF. The CDR3 nucleotides read TGCGCCAGCAGCCGCAGCGAGGGGGTGCAGACCTACGAGCAGTACTTC.

The chain has TRBV5-4 and TRBJ1-1, with D uncertain. Trimming cost V 0 bases and J 1 base, with 19 bases left between them. The CDR3 extends over 18 amino acids. Germline V gene data show CDR1 as SGHNT and CDR2 as YYREEE (reference sequence). CDR3 in DNA: TGTGCCAGCAGCTTGGATACGGCAGTACTCCGGAGGAACACTGAAGCTTTCTTT. This encodes CASSLDTAVLRRNTEAFF.

The chain uses TRBV11-2 and TRBJ2-2, with D maybe TRBD1 (6 bases). V lost 5 bases and J lost 6, with 10 bases in between. The CDR3 sequence is 13 residues long. Germline V gene sequence: CDR1 SGHAT, CDR2 FQNNGV. In DNA, the CDR3 is TGTGCCAGCAGCCCTTCAGGGGCCGGGGAGCTGTTTTTT. It translates to CASSPSGAGELFF.

This clone was counted once. This sequence joins TRBV28 and TRBJ1-1; possibly TRBD1 for D (6 bases). Germline V gives CDR1 MDHEN, CDR2 SYDVKM. Trimming removed 5 bases at V and 3 bases at J, with 28 bases between. This CDR3 region has 19 residues. In DNA form, the CDR3 reads TGTGCCAGCAGTCAAATCCTGACAGGCCCTCTGATTTTTTACACTGAAGCTTTCTTT. Translated: CASSQILTGPLIFYTEAFF.

A few counts support this clone. V gene TRBV10-3 combines with J gene TRBJ2-1; 15 bases agree with TRBD2. The CDR3 length is 19 residues. Trimming took 5 bases from V and 5 from J; bases not matched to a gene: 13. The germline CDR1 and CDR2 sequences are ENHRY and SYGVKD. CDR3 coding DNA: TGTGCCATCAGTACTCCCGGACTAGCGGGAGGGCCAGTTAACAATGAGCAGTTCTTC. Amino acid sequence: CAISTPGLAGGPVNNEQFF.

This rearrangement joins TRBV29-1 to TRBJ2-1; 10 bases are shared with TRBD2. This CDR3 region has 13 residues. V was clipped by 6 bases and J by 3 bases; unmatched bases: 2. Germline assignment: CDR1 SQVTM and CDR2 ANQGSEA. CDR3 DNA sequence: TGCAGCGTCCCTAGCGGGAGCTACAATGAGCAGTTCTTC. It translates to CSVPSGSYNEQFF.

This clone was recorded once. J is TRBJ1-2 and V is TRBV20-1, with TRBD1 identical over 7 bases. J gave up 9 bases and V 6 bases, and 4 bases lay outside the gene matches. In germline, CDR1 is DFQATT, CDR2 SNEGSKA (reference sequence). CDR3 length: 10 residues. The CDR3 DNA sequence: TGCAGTGCAGGGGGCGCCCGCTACACCTTC. Its protein product is CSAGGARYTF.

The chain links TRBV11-2 to TRBJ1-2; D gene unclear. This CDR3 has 12 amino acids. V lost 4 bases to trimming and J lost 6 bases, with 9 bases between them. The germline gives CDR1 SGHAT, CDR2 FQNNGV. For the CDR3, the DNA is TGTGCCAGCAGCTCCCTCGCCGATGGCTACACCTTC. This sequence encodes CASSSLADGYTF.

The rearrangement joins TRBV20-1 to TRBJ2-5; D gene unclear. The V end was cut by 8 bases, the J end by 3 bases, with 7 bases between. The germline CDR1 and CDR2 sequences are DFQATT and SNEGSKA (reference sequence). This CDR3 has 10 residues. The CDR3 protein is CSPFKETQYF. The CDR3 DNA sequence: TGCAGTCCTTTTAAAGAGACCCAGTACTTC.

Of note for this clone: The conserved phenylalanine or tryptophan normally closing the CDR3 is absent here, so this likely arose from a read error. The limits of the CDR3 on the DNA are not certain, so only TCRdb's listed CDR3 is given. The chain couples TRBV7-4 to TRBJ2-7; TRBD2 was called by the table and not checked on the DNA. Germline V gene lookup returns CDR1 SGHVT and CDR2 SQSDAQ. The CDR3 spans 9 amino acids, including both terminal residues. CDR3 region: CASSSGLAI.

V usage is TRBV7-2 and J usage is TRBJ2-3; the D gene is possibly TRBD2 (6 bases). The germline gives CDR1 SGHTA, CDR2 FQGNSA. The CDR3 totals 15 residues. V was cut by 3 bases and J by 2 bases, with 12 bases left in between. The CDR3 nucleotides read TGTGCCAGCAGCTTGAGTGGCGGGAACACAGATACGCAGTATTTT. This codes for CASSLSGGNTDTQYF.

The CDR3 reads CAWNDGTSGTNEQFF. The DNA for the CDR3 is TGTGCCTGGAACGACGGGACTAGCGGGACCAATGAGCAGTTCTTC. The chain recombines TRBV30 with TRBJ2-1; 13 positions agree with TRBD2. Germline loops: CDR1 GTSNPN, CDR2 SVGIG (reference sequence). There are 15 residues in the CDR3. The J segment lost 6 bases and the V segment lost 4 bases, leaving 6 bases of the junction unmatched.

The rearrangement links TRBV4-2 to TRBJ1-1, with D tentatively TRBD1 (6 bases). Germline CDR1 and CDR2: LGHNA and YNFKEQ. The CDR3 is 15 residues long. V gave up 1 base and J gave up 6 bases, with 15 bases separating them. The CDR3 reads CASSQVEQGSPEAFF. CDR3 DNA: TGTGCCAGCAGCCAAGTGGAACAGGGTAGTCCTGAAGCTTTCTTT.

The V and J genes are TRBV19 and TRBJ2-2; D might be TRBD1 or TRBD2, each matching 5 bases. There are 17 residues in the CDR3. The V end lost 2 bases, the J end lost 7 bases, and 20 bases lay between the germline ends. CDR1 LNHDA and CDR2 SQIVND come from the germline V gene (reference sequence). CDR3 residues: CASSIIVRRGSGGELFF. The CDR3 DNA sequence: TGTGCCAGTAGTATAATCGTCCGTCGGGGCAGCGGCGGGGAGCTGTTTTTT.

The chain recombines TRBV5-4 with TRBJ1-1; no definite D call. Germline V lookup: CDR1 SGHNT, CDR2 YYREEE (reference sequence). Trimming took 4 bases from V and 3 from J, leaving 10 bases between them. The CDR3 runs 13 residues. This CDR3 reads CASSEVEDTEAFF. DNA of the CDR3: TGTGCCAGCAGCGAGGTGGAGGACACTGAAGCTTTCTTT.

The chain is built from TRBV11-2 and TRBJ2-1; D not certain. Trimming left V 0 bases short and J 10 bases short, with 13 bases between. Germline assignment: CDR1 SGHAT and CDR2 FQNNGV. CDR3 length equals 14 residues. CDR3 bases: TGTGCCAGCAGCTTAGATTTGTCGATTCACGAGCAGTTCTTC. This sequence encodes CASSLDLSIHEQFF. The variable domain in full, completed from reference TRBV11-2 and TRBJ2-1, reads EAGVAQSPRYKIIEKRQSVAFWCNPISGHATLYWYQQILGQGPKLLIQFQNNGVVDDSQLPKDRFSAERLKGVDSTLKIQPAKLEDSAVYLCASSLDLSIHEQFFGPGTRLTVL.

The chain carries TRBV7-3 and TRBJ2-1; TRBD2 matches at 8 bases. The CDR3 is made up of 14 amino acids. V gave up 5 bases and J gave up 4 bases; unmatched junction bases: 4. Germline CDR1 SGHTA, CDR2 FQGTGA. CDR3 sequence (DNA): TGTGCCAGCAGCCGGGGGGGAGCATACAATGAGCAGTTCTTC. Its translation is CASSRGGAYNEQFF.

The chain employs TRBV4-2 and TRBJ2-2, with 11 nucleotides matching TRBD2. The CDR3 is made up of 18 amino acids. V lost 4 bases, J lost 5 bases, and 12 bases stayed unmatched. Germline CDR1 is LGHNA and CDR2 is YNFKEQ. The CDR3 DNA reads as TGTGCCAGCAGCCGGGGGACTAGCGGAGGAGGTCGGACCGGGGAGCTGTTTTTT. Translated, it gives CASSRGTSGGGRTGELFF.

The chain couples TRBV5-1 to TRBJ2-1; 9 nucleotides line up with TRBD2. V was clipped by 0 bases and J by 5 bases; unmatched bases: 3. This CDR3 region has 15 residues. CDR1 is SGHRS, CDR2 YFSETQ, per germline. CDR3 residues: CASSLVASGNNEQFF. Written as DNA, the CDR3 is TGCGCCAGCAGCTTGGTGGCTAGCGGGAACAATGAGCAGTTCTTC.

This rearrangement joins TRBV4-2 to TRBJ1-2; unclear D gene. The CDR3 loop spans 17 amino acids. Trimming shortened V by 0 bases and J by 5 bases, and 19 bases separated the two germline ends. The germline V gene has CDR1 LGHNA and CDR2 YNFKEQ. The CDR3 reads CASSQDSPGLGGYGYTF. For the CDR3, the DNA is TGTGCCAGCAGCCAAGATAGTCCCGGGTTAGGCGGGTATGGCTACACCTTC.

The V and J genes are TRBV7-9 and TRBJ2-7; D might be TRBD1 (6 bases). CDR1 is SEHNR, CDR2 FQNEAQ, per germline (reference sequence). CDR3 size: 16 residues. V was trimmed by 4 bases and J by 3 bases, leaving 19 bases between them. The CDR3 is CASSSYSLGHFYEQYF. The CDR3, as DNA: TGTGCCAGCAGCTCTTACTCCCTGGGACATTTCTACGAGCAGTACTTC. The variable domain in full, with the rest retrieved from reference TRBV7-9 and TRBJ2-7, is DTGVSQNPRHKITKRGQNVTFRCDPISEHNRLYWYRQTLGQGPEFLTYFQNEAQLEKSRLLSDRFSAERPKGSFSTLEIQRTEQGDSAMYLCASSSYSLGHFYEQYFGPGTRLTVT.

By sample fraction, this clone is medium-sized. This same CDR3 is encoded by further DNA sequences in the sample. The chain combines TRBV27 with TRBJ1-5, with 7 bases that match TRBD1. CDR3 length: 17 amino acids. V lost 0 bases to trimming and J lost 2 bases; unmatched junction nucleotides: 7. Germline CDR1 MNHEY, CDR2 SMNVEV (reference sequence). The CDR3, as DNA: TGTGCCAGCAGTTTATCCCCGACAGGGAGGGGCAATCAGCCCCAGCATTTT. This encodes CASSLSPTGRGNQPQHF.

The chain joins TRBV7-2 to TRBJ2-3, with D perhaps TRBD1 or TRBD2 (5 bases each). V was trimmed by 1 base and J by 2 bases, leaving 13 bases between them. Germline CDR1 is SGHTA and CDR2 is FQGNSA. This CDR3 region has 16 residues. The CDR3 nucleotides are TGTGCCAGCAGCTTAGTGCCTCGGGACGCCACAGATACGCAGTATTTT. This translates into CASSLVPRDATDTQYF.